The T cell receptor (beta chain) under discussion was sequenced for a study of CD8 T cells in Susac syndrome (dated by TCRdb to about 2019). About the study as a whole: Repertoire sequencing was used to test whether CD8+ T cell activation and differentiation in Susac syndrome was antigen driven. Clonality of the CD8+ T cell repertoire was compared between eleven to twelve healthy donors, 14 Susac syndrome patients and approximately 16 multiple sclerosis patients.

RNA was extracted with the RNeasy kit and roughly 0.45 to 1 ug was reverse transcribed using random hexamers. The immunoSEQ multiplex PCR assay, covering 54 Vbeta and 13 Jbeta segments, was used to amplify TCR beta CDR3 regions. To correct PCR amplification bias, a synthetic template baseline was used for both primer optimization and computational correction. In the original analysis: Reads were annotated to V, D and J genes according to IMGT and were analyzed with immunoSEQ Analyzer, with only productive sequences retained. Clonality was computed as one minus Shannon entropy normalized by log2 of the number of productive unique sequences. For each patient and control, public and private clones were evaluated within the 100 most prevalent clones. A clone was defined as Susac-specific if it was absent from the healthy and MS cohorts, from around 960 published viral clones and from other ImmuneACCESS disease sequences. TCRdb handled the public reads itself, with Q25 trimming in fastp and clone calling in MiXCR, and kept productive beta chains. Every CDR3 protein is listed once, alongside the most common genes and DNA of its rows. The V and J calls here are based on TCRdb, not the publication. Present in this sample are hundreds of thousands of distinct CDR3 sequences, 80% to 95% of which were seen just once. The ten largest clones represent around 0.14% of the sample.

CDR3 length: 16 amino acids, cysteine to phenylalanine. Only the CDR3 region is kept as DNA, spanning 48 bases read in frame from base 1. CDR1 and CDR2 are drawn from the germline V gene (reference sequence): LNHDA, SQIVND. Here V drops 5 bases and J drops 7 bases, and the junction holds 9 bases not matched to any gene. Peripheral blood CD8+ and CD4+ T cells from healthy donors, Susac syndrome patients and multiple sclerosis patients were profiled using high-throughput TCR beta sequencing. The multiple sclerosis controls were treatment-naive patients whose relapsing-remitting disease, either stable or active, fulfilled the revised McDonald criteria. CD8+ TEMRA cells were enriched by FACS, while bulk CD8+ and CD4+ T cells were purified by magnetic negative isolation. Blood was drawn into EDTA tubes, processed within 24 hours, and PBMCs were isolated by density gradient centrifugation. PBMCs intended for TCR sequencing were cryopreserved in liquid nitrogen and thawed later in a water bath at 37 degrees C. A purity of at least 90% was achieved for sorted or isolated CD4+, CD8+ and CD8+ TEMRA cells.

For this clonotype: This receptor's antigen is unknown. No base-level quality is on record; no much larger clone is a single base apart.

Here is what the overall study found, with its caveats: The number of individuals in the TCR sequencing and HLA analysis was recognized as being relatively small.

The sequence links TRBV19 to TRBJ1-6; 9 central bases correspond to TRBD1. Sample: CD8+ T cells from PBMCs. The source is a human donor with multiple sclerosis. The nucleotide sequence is TGTGCCAGTAGTGCCCGGGGACAGGGATTCAATTCACCCCTCCACTTT. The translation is CASSARGQGFNSPLHF.